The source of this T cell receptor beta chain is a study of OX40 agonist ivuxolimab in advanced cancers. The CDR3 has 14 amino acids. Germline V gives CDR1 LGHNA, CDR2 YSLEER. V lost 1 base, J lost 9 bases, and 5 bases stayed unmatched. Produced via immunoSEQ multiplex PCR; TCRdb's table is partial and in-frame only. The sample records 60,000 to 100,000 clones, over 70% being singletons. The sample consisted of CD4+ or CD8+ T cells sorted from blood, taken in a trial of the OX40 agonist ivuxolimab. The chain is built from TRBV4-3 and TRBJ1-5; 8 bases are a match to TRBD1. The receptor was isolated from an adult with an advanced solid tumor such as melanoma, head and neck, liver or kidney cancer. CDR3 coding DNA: TGCGCCAGCAGCCAAGTCACAGGGGGGGGGCCCCAGCATTTT. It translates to CASSQVTGGGPQHF.